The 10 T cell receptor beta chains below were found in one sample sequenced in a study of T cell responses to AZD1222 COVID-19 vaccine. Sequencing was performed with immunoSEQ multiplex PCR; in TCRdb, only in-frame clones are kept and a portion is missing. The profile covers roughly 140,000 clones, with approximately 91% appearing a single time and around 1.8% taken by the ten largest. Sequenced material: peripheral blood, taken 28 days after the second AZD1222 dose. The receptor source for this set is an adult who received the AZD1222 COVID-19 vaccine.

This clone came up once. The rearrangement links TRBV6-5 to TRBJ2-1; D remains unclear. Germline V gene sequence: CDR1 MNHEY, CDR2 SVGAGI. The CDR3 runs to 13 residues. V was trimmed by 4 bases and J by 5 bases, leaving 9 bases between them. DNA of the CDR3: TGTGCCAGCAGTTCAGCGTTAGACAATGAGCAGTTCTTC. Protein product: CASSSALDNEQFF.

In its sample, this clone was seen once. The CDR3: CASSRTDTQYF. The DNA of the CDR3 is TGTGCCAGCAGCCGAACAGATACGCAGTATTTT. J is TRBJ2-3 and V is TRBV4-2, with D unclear. This CDR3 is 11 amino acids long. Germline loops: CDR1 LGHNA, CDR2 YNFKEQ. Trimming shortened V by 4 bases and J by 3 bases, and 2 bases separated the two germline ends.

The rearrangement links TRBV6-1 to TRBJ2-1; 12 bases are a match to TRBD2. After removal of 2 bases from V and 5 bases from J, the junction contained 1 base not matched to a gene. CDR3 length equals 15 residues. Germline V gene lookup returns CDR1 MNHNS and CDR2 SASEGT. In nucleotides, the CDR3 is TGTGCCAGCAGTGAACTAGCGGGAGGGCACAATGAGCAGTTCTTC. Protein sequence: CASSELAGGHNEQFF.

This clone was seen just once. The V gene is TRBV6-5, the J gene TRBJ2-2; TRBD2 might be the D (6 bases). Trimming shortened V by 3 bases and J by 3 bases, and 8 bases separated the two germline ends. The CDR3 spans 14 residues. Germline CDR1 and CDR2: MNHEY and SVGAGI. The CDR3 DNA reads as TGTGCCAGCAGTTATCGGAGGGACACCGGGGAGCTGTTTTTT. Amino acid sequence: CASSYRRDTGELFF.

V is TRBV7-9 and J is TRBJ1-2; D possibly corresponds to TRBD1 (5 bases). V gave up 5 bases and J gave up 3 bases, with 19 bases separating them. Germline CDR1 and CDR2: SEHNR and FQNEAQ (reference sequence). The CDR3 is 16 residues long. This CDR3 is CASSPTGGGSYYGYTF. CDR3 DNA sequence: TGTGCCAGCAGCCCTACAGGCGGCGGATCATACTATGGCTACACCTTC.

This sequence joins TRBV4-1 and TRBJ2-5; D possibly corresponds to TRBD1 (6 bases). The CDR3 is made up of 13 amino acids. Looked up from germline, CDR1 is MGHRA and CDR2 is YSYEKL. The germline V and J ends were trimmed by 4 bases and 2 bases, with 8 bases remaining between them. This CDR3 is CASSPQGQETQYF. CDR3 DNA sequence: TGCGCCAGCAGCCCACAGGGACAAGAGACCCAGTACTTC.

CDR3: CASSLAGGNGYTF. In DNA form, the CDR3 reads TGTGCCAGCAGCCTGGCAGGAGGCAATGGCTACACCTTC. V and J are TRBV5-4 and TRBJ1-2; D gene ambiguous. Germline V gene lookup returns CDR1 SGHNT and CDR2 YYREEE (reference sequence). Trimming removed 4 bases from V and 6 bases from J, with 13 bases in between. This CDR3 comprises 13 residues.

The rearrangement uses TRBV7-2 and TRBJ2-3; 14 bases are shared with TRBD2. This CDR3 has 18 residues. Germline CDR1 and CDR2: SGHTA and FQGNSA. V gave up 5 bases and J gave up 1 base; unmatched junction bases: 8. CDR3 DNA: TGTGCCAGCAGCCCGGGACTAGCGGGGGCCCTCGGCACAGATACGCAGTATTTT. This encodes CASSPGLAGALGTDTQYF.

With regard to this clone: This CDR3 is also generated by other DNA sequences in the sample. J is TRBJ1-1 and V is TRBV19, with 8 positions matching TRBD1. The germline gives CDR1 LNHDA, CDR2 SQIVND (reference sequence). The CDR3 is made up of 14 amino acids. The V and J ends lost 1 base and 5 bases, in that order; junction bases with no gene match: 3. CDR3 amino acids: CASSIGQGRTEAFF. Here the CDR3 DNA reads TGTGCCAGTAGTATAGGACAGGGGAGGACTGAAGCTTTCTTT. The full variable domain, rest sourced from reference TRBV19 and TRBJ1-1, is DGGITQSPKYLFRKEGQNVTLSCEQNLNHDAMYWYRQDPGQGLRLIYYSQIVNDFQKGDIAEGYSVSREKKESFPLTVTSAQKNPTAFYLCASSIGQGRTEAFFGQGTRLTVV.

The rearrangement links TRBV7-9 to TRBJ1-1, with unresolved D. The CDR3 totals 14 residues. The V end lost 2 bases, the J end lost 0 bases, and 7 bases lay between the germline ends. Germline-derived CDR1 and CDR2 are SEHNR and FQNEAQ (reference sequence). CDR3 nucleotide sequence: TGTGCCAGCAGCTTATCAAGACTGAACACTGAAGCTTTCTTT. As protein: CASSLSRLNTEAFF. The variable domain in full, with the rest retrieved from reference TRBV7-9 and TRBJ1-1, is DTGVSQNPRHKITKRGQNVTFRCDPISEHNRLYWYRQTLGQGPEFLTYFQNEAQLEKSRLLSDRFSAERPKGSFSTLEIQRTEQGDSAMYLCASSLSRLNTEAFFGQGTRLTVV.